Included here is one T cell receptor beta chain sequence, with context. This clonotype was counted at least ten times. The antigen it recognizes is unknown. One base away there is no much larger clone; base qualities are not given. This sample is part of a study of T cells in Graves' hyperthyroidism and ophthalmopathy (dated by TCRdb to about 2019). General notes on the study: Peripheral blood was sampled at the time of initial diagnosis, prior to any treatment. TCR V-J signatures able to tell the groups apart were searched for in a discovery cohort of about a hundred patients, of whom around 42 had Graves' ophthalmopathy and around 56 had stable Graves' hyperthyroidism. An independent validation cohort of under 20 hyperthyroidism patients and 17 patients who later progressed to ophthalmopathy tested prospective prediction of ophthalmopathy. The approximately 98 discovery patients were randomly divided into training and test sets at a 7:3 ratio. In addition, the study compared T-cell repertoires in thyroid tissue and in blood from six Graves' hyperthyroidism patients. Once sampling was done, hyperthyroidism patients were given methimazole at a starting dose of 30 mg daily, whereas ophthalmopathy patients were given high-dose intravenous methylprednisolone. TCR Vbeta CDR3 sequencing of 120 to 150 peripheral blood samples (under 45 ophthalmopathy, over 70 hyperthyroidism and around 17 progressor patients) is reported in the paper. The study at large found these results: Sample size was not statistically predetermined, and investigators were not blinded to group allocation. Most expanded thyroid clonotypes (frequency above 0.001) were also detected in blood, suggesting blood repertoires may reflect thyroid immune responses. In validation, the model predicted progression to ophthalmopathy a median of around six months before onset, with roughly 71% sensitivity and nearly 75% specificity. In cross-validation, a model built on a 13 V-J signature told ophthalmopathy apart from stable hyperthyroidism with roughly 87% sensitivity and about 81% specificity, and in testing the same model reached 80%/75%.

A patient counted as having stable Graves' hyperthyroidism if no progression to ophthalmopathy occurred over 18 months of follow-up. The hyperthyroidism patients were between 18 and 65 years old and newly diagnosed, with a disease duration of less than 2 months. Exclusion was applied to patients with uncontrolled infections, other autoimmune diseases, pregnancy or lactation. Clinical symptoms, serum thyroxine and TRAb, thyroid ultrasound, and orbital computed tomography formed the basis for the diagnoses. PBMCs were separated from under 11 ml of fresh peripheral blood using Ficoll-Paque density gradient centrifugation. Total RNA was extracted with Trizol reagent, and quality was checked on an Agilent 2100 Bioanalyzer. Amplification of TCR beta CDR3 regions was carried out from RNA transcripts. For the first round of RT-PCR on the TCR CDR3, the HTBI primer set was used together with the Qiagen OneStep RT-PCR kit. A second multiplex PCR round built the libraries, followed by size selection and purification. Paired-end sequencing of the libraries was performed with 100 bp reads on an Illumina HiSeq2000. The original pipeline was this. SOAPnuke was used to process the raw data, throwing out any read that contained adapters or uncalled bases, had a mean Phred below 15, or lacked an exact constant-primer or identifier match. COPE v1.2.5 was used to merge the high-quality paired reads, and each unique nucleotide sequence was defined as a clonotype. Clonotypes were aligned to IMGT TRBV, TRBD and TRBJ reference segments using MiTCR v1.1. The analysis was restricted to V-J combinations with a frequency above 0.0001, which together covered 99.2% of the repertoires. A TCS score was defined as the ratio between F50 (clonal expansion) and ExV (chaos), using BLOSUM62-based TCRdist between CDR3 peptides within each V-J. Welch's t-statistics and random forest reduced some 510 V-J features to roughly 13, which were used in a naive Bayes classifier (R e1071). Clones were called with MiXCR by TCRdb after fastp trimmed the public reads at Q25, and only in-frame beta chains were retained. Here each entry gathers all rows of one CDR3 protein and keeps the most common genes and DNA. The V and J calls and clone size come from TCRdb's table, not from the authors' own analysis. The sample table records approximately 400,000 distinct CDR3 sequences; approximately 25% of these occur just once. The top ten clonotypes cover more than 60% of the sample.

The source material was blood. The source is a man aged 45-60 years with Graves' hyperthyroidism.

This receptor carries the CDR3 CASSFTGSSSYEQYF. In nucleotides, the sequence is TGTGCCAGCAGCTTTACGGGTTCGAGCTCCTACGAGCAGTACTTC. The chain couples TRBV7-9 to TRBJ2-7, with no confident D gene call. The cysteine opens and the phenylalanine closes a CDR3 of 15 amino acids. Here the CDR3 DNA is all that survives: 45 bases in frame from base 1. Via the germline V gene (reference sequence), CDR1 is SEHNR and CDR2 FQNEAQ. The junction carries 12 bases between V and J, which are trimmed by 3 bases and 0 bases respectively.